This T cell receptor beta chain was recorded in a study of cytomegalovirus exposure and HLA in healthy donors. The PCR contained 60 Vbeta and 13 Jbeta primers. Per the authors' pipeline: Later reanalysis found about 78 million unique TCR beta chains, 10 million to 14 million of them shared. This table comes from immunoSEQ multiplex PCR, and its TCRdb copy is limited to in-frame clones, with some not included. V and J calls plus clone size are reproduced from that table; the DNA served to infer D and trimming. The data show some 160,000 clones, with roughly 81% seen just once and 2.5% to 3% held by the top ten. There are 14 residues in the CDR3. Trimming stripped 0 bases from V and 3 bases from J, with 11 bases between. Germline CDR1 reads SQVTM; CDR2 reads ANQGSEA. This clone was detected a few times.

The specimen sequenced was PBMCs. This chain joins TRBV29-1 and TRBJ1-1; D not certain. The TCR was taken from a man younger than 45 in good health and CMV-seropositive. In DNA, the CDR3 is TGCAGCGTTGAAGAGGGCGTACTGGACACTGAAGCTTTCTTT. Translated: CSVEEGVLDTEAFF.